A selection of T cell receptor beta chains follows, all from one sample in a study of shared clonotypes between healthy human individuals. TCRdb's copy holds only in-frame clones and misses some; the assay was immunoSEQ multiplex PCR. The sample shows approximately 400,000 clones, roughly 96% of them seen only once. Sequencing was done on a sample of memory CD8+ T cells sorted from blood. These receptors came from a young man in good health. Both conserved end residues are part of each CDR3. A D gene is named only where the DNA matches it firmly. The size entry is marked missing in some rows and otherwise reads once, few, many or a size class.

clone size,V gene,J gene,D gene,CDR3 length,CDR3 DNA,CDR3 protein
-,TRBV13,TRBJ1-5,-,13,TGTGCCAGCAGCCCAACCCCTGATCAGCCCCAGCATTTT,CASSPTPDQPQHF
-,TRBV19,TRBJ2-1,TRBD1,14,TGTGCCAGTAGTAATCAGGGGGCTTTAAATGAGCAGTTCTTC,CASSNQGALNEQFF
-,TRBV2,TRBJ2-7,TRBD2,15,TGTGCCAGCAGCGATCTAGCGGGAGGGTTCTACGAGCAGTACTTT,CASSDLAGGFYEQYF
-,TRBV4-2,TRBJ2-1,-,16,TGTGCCAGCAGCCAAGAAGACACCAACTCCTACAATGAGCAGTTCTTC,CASSQEDTNSYNEQFF
-,TRBV6-1,TRBJ2-7,TRBD1,14,TGTGCCAGCAGTGCGGGGACAGGGGGCTACGAGCAGTACTTC,CASSAGTGGYEQYF
-,TRBV11-1,TRBJ2-7,-,14,TGTGCCAGCAGCGGACAACGGACACGCCACGAGCAGTACTTC,CASSGQRTRHEQYF
-,TRBV4-2,TRBJ2-7,-,14,TGTGCCAGCAGCCATCTCGGTAACCACTACGAGCAGTACTTC,CASSHLGNHYEQYF
-,TRBV7-2,TRBJ2-2,-,12,TGTGCCAGCAGCTCTTTCACCGGGGAGCTGTTTTTT,CASSSFTGELFF
-,TRBV28,TRBJ2-7,-,11,TGTGCCAGCAGACACTCCTACGAGCAGTACTTC,CASRHSYEQYF
-,TRBV2,TRBJ2-4,-,10,TGTGCCAGCAGAGCAAACATTCAGTACTTC,CASRANIQYF
once,TRBV5-6,TRBJ1-5,-,15,TGTGCCAGCAGCTTTGGAAATAGTTTGCATCAGCCCCAGCATTTT,CASSFGNSLHQPQHF
once,TRBV10-1,TRBJ1-4,-,13,TGCGCCAGCAGTGAGTCGAGCCGTGAAAAACTGTTTTTT,CASSESSREKLFF
once,TRBV4-2,TRBJ1-3,-,15,TGTGCCAGCAGCCAAGTTCCAGGGGCTGGAAGCACCATATATTTT,CASSQVPGAGSTIYF
-,TRBV5-1,TRBJ2-7,-,16,TGCGCCAGCAGCTTGGAAACTCCGGGGTACTCCTACGAGCAGTACTTC,CASSLETPGYSYEQYF
-,TRBV7-8,TRBJ2-1,-,15,TGTGCCAGCAGCTTAAGGGGGGGAACCTACAATGAGCAGTTCTTC,CASSLRGGTYNEQFF
once,TRBV7-2,TRBJ1-5,TRBD1,14,TGTGCCAGCAGCTTAGTGAGGGGGCGGCAGCCCCAGCATTTT,CASSLVRGRQPQHF